These T cell receptor beta chains were read from a single sample in a study of breast tumors, draining lymph nodes, adjacent tissues. MiXCR, run by TCRdb on the multiplex PCR reads, gives a single entry per CDR3 protein. The profile shows about 200,000 distinct CDR3 sequences, over 25% of them singletons. Sequencing was carried out using axillary lymph node tissue. The receptors originated from a female donor with breast cancer. Some clones in this sample may be carry-over from other donors' samples. Both conserved end residues are part of each CDR3. Fields, in order: J gene, clone size, V gene, D gene, CDR3 DNA, CDR3 protein. D genes are given only for firm matches. A clone size is listed for some rows: how often the clone was seen (once, few, many), or a class if it is expanded.

J gene: TRBJ2-1
clone size: few
V gene: TRBV29-1
D gene: TRBD1
CDR3 DNA: TGCAGCGTTGTTTACTACTTAGGGGGCAACGAGCAGTTCTTC
CDR3 protein: CSVVYYLGGNEQFF

J gene: TRBJ1-2
clone size: many
V gene: TRBV4-1
D gene: TRBD1
CDR3 DNA: TGCGCCAGCAGCCACTGGACAGGGCTGGGGGGCTACACCTTC
CDR3 protein: CASSHWTGLGGYTF

J gene: TRBJ2-7
clone size: many
V gene: TRBV7-8
D gene: TRBD2
CDR3 DNA: TGTGCCAGCAGCCGGGGGGGGATCGAGCAGTACTTC
CDR3 protein: CASSRGGIEQYF

J gene: TRBJ1-2
clone size: few
V gene: TRBV9
D gene: -
CDR3 DNA: TGTGCCAGCAGCGTCGCCCAGGCCGGACCCGATGGCTCCACCTTC
CDR3 protein: CASSVAQAGPDGSTF

J gene: TRBJ2-3
clone size: many
V gene: TRBV7-3
D gene: TRBD2
CDR3 DNA: TGTGCCAGCAGCTTAACAGGACTAGCTGATACGCAGTATTTT
CDR3 protein: CASSLTGLADTQYF

J gene: TRBJ2-2
clone size: many
V gene: TRBV6-6
D gene: -
CDR3 DNA: TGTGCCAGCAGTCACCTCCTCCCAGGGACCGGGGAGCTGTTTTTT
CDR3 protein: CASSHLLPGTGELFF

J gene: TRBJ1-1
clone size: -
V gene: TRBV20-1
D gene: -
CDR3 DNA: TGCAGTGCGGTGGGGCAGGGCGTCACTGAAGCTTTCTTT
CDR3 protein: CSAVGQGVTEAFF

J gene: TRBJ2-1
clone size: many
V gene: TRBV7-2
D gene: TRBD2
CDR3 DNA: TGTGCCAGCAGCTTAGGTGGGACTAGAGGCTCCTACAATGAGCAGTTCTTC
CDR3 protein: CASSLGGTRGSYNEQFF

J gene: TRBJ2-7
clone size: -
V gene: TRBV2
D gene: -
CDR3 DNA: TGTGCCAGCAGAGCCGGGACCGGGGCAGGCTACGAGCAGTACTTC
CDR3 protein: CASRAGTGAGYEQYF

J gene: TRBJ1-6
clone size: many
V gene: TRBV6-2/TRBV6-3
D gene: -
CDR3 DNA: TGTGCCAGCAGTTACCCTCAGGGTCTACCCCTCCACTTT
CDR3 protein: CASSYPQGLPLHF

J gene: TRBJ2-2
clone size: -
V gene: TRBV7-9
D gene: TRBD2
CDR3 DNA: TGTGCCAGCAGCTTTCCCGGCCCGGGACTAGCGGGAGGCGTCGGGGAGCTGTTTTTT
CDR3 protein: CASSFPGPGLAGGVGELFF

J gene: TRBJ2-1
clone size: many
V gene: TRBV7-3
D gene: -
CDR3 DNA: TGTGCCAGCAGCTACTCCGTCAACGGGCTTGAGCAGTTCTTC
CDR3 protein: CASSYSVNGLEQFF

J gene: TRBJ2-5
clone size: many
V gene: TRBV7-9
D gene: TRBD1
CDR3 DNA: TGTGCCAGCAGCGAAAAGACAGGGTATCCGCAAGAGACCCAGTACTTC
CDR3 protein: CASSEKTGYPQETQYF

J gene: TRBJ1-4
clone size: -
V gene: TRBV9
D gene: -
CDR3 DNA: TGTGCCAGCAGCGTAGGTATAGCGGGAGAAAAACTGTTTTTT
CDR3 protein: CASSVGIAGEKLFF

J gene: TRBJ2-3
clone size: -
V gene: TRBV20-1
D gene: TRBD2
CDR3 DNA: TGCAGTGCTAGGACTAGCGGGGGAACAGCTACGCAGTATTTT
CDR3 protein: CSARTSGGTATQYF

J gene: TRBJ1-1
clone size: few
V gene: TRBV20-1
D gene: TRBD1
CDR3 DNA: TGCAGCGACCGACAGGGAAACACTGAAGCTTTCTTT
CDR3 protein: CSDRQGNTEAFF

J gene: TRBJ2-5
clone size: many
V gene: TRBV5-1
D gene: -
CDR3 DNA: TGCGCCAGCAGCTTGGAGGGTTCGGGGGAGACCCAGTACTTC
CDR3 protein: CASSLEGSGETQYF

J gene: TRBJ1-4
clone size: -
V gene: TRBV7-9
D gene: -
CDR3 DNA: TGTGCCAGCAGCTTAGCGAGGAAGGGCGAAAAACTGTTTTTT
CDR3 protein: CASSLARKGEKLFF

J gene: TRBJ2-3
clone size: many
V gene: TRBV28
D gene: -
CDR3 DNA: TGTGCCAGCAAGAGATGGGGCGGGGAGCTCACAGATACGCAGTATTTT
CDR3 protein: CASKRWGGELTDTQYF

J gene: TRBJ1-1
clone size: -
V gene: TRBV6-1
D gene: -
CDR3 DNA: TGTGCCAGCAGGGCGCCCCCGGGGAGGTACACTGAAGCTTTCTTT
CDR3 protein: CASRAPPGRYTEAFF

J gene: TRBJ1-2
clone size: many
V gene: TRBV19
D gene: -
CDR3 DNA: TGTGCCAGTGCCGAGCCTATGCGAACGCGGGGGGAGAACTATGGCTACACCTTC
CDR3 protein: CASAEPMRTRGENYGYTF

J gene: TRBJ1-2
clone size: many
V gene: TRBV12-3/TRBV12-4
D gene: -
CDR3 DNA: TGTGCCAGCAGCCCTCGGTCAGGAGCTAATGGCTACACCTTC
CDR3 protein: CASSPRSGANGYTF

J gene: TRBJ2-5
clone size: many
V gene: TRBV7-7
D gene: TRBD2
CDR3 DNA: TGTGCTAGCAGCGGGACTAGCGGGGAGACCCAGTACTTC
CDR3 protein: CASSGTSGETQYF

J gene: TRBJ2-2
clone size: -
V gene: TRBV3-1
D gene: TRBD2
CDR3 DNA: TGTGCCAGCAGCCAAGATTGGCTAGCGGGAGGAAGAGGGGAGCTGTTTTTT
CDR3 protein: CASSQDWLAGGRGELFF

J gene: TRBJ2-7
clone size: -
V gene: TRBV2
D gene: TRBD1
CDR3 DNA: TGTGCCAGCAGTGACCGGACAGGGGCGTACGAGCAGTACTTC
CDR3 protein: CASSDRTGAYEQYF

J gene: TRBJ1-1
clone size: -
V gene: TRBV3-1
D gene: -
CDR3 DNA: TGTGCCAGCAGCCACTCGGGGACCGTGAATAAAGCTTTCTTT
CDR3 protein: CASSHSGTVNKAFF

J gene: TRBJ2-2
clone size: many
V gene: TRBV6-5
D gene: -
CDR3 DNA: TGTGCCAGCAGTTACGGTTCTACCGGGGAGCTGTTTTTT
CDR3 protein: CASSYGSTGELFF

J gene: TRBJ1-6
clone size: many
V gene: TRBV11-2
D gene: TRBD1
CDR3 DNA: TGTGCCAGCAGCTTACGGCAGGGGGGGAGCTCCTATAATTCACCCCTCCACTTT
CDR3 protein: CASSLRQGGSSYNSPLHF

J gene: TRBJ2-5
clone size: many
V gene: TRBV7-2
D gene: -
CDR3 DNA: TGTGCCAGCAGCTTAGCGGGAGGTTGGCAAGAGACCCAGTACTTC
CDR3 protein: CASSLAGGWQETQYF

J gene: TRBJ2-2
clone size: -
V gene: TRBV20-1
D gene: -
CDR3 DNA: TGCAGTGCTATCCCAGACTCTGGGGCCAACACCGGGGAGCTGTTCTTT
CDR3 protein: CSAIPDSGANTGELFF

J gene: TRBJ2-1
clone size: many
V gene: TRBV7-2
D gene: -
CDR3 DNA: TGTGCCAGCAGCTTAGTGGGCAGATTTGAGCAGTTCTTC
CDR3 protein: CASSLVGRFEQFF

J gene: TRBJ1-6
clone size: many
V gene: TRBV12-3/TRBV12-4
D gene: -
CDR3 DNA: TGTGCCAGCAGTTTAGCGAATAATTCACCCCTCCACTTT
CDR3 protein: CASSLANNSPLHF

J gene: TRBJ1-3
clone size: -
V gene: TRBV18
D gene: -
CDR3 DNA: TGTGCCAGCTCACCACCGTCACAGGGCGGAAACACCATATATTTT
CDR3 protein: CASSPPSQGGNTIYF

J gene: TRBJ1-1
clone size: few
V gene: TRBV29-1
D gene: -
CDR3 DNA: TGCAGCGTTGACGCGGGGCCAGGTACTGAAGCTTTCTTT
CDR3 protein: CSVDAGPGTEAFF

J gene: TRBJ2-1
clone size: few
V gene: TRBV5-6
D gene: -
CDR3 DNA: TGTGCCAGCAGCGGGCCCGGCGCTTACCTCTCCTACAATGAGCAGTTCTTC
CDR3 protein: CASSGPGAYLSYNEQFF

J gene: TRBJ2-2
clone size: -
V gene: TRBV2
D gene: -
CDR3 DNA: TGTGCCAGCAGTAGCGGGGGGACAGGGGAGTACACCGGGGAGCTGTTTTTT
CDR3 protein: CASSSGGTGEYTGELFF

J gene: TRBJ2-7
clone size: many
V gene: TRBV7-9
D gene: -
CDR3 DNA: TGTGCCAGCAGCTTAGGACACTTTTACGAGCAGTACTTC
CDR3 protein: CASSLGHFYEQYF

J gene: TRBJ2-5
clone size: -
V gene: TRBV3-1
D gene: TRBD1
CDR3 DNA: TGCGCCAGCAAAGGGGACAGGGGGAAAGAGACCCAGTACTTC
CDR3 protein: CASKGDRGKETQYF

J gene: TRBJ1-2
clone size: many
V gene: TRBV20-1
D gene: -
CDR3 DNA: TGCAGTGCCAGACAGAGGAACGGCTATGGCTACACCTTC
CDR3 protein: CSARQRNGYGYTF

J gene: TRBJ2-7
clone size: once
V gene: TRBV10-3
D gene: -
CDR3 DNA: TGCGCCATCAGTGGGTTTAACGAGCAGTACTTC
CDR3 protein: CAISGFNEQYF

J gene: TRBJ1-3
clone size: many
V gene: TRBV5-4
D gene: TRBD1
CDR3 DNA: TGTGCCAGCAGCTCTCCTACAGGGGGGAGAAACACCATATATTTT
CDR3 protein: CASSSPTGGRNTIYF

J gene: TRBJ1-6
clone size: many
V gene: TRBV5-6
D gene: -
CDR3 DNA: TGTGCCAGCAGCTTGCAGGGGAGTGTTTCACCCCTCCACTTT
CDR3 protein: CASSLQGSVSPLHF

J gene: TRBJ2-4
clone size: many
V gene: TRBV20-1
D gene: -
CDR3 DNA: TGCAGTGCTAGTAGGGAGTCCAAAAACATTCAGTACTTC
CDR3 protein: CSASRESKNIQYF